These T cell receptor beta chains were read from a single sample in a study of blood T cell repertoires in COVID-19. TCRdb keeps only in-frame clones here, not all; method: immunoSEQ multiplex PCR. Of fewer than 250,000 clones in the sample, around 86% were seen once. Material for sequencing was PBMCs or T cells enriched from blood (not recorded which). Receptor source: a woman in her forties with acute COVID-19. The CDR3 runs from the conserved cysteine through the conserved F or W. Each record gives: J gene, D gene, clone size, V gene, CDR3 DNA, CDR3 protein. A D gene is named only where the DNA matches it firmly. Some rows mark clone size as missing; the rest say once, few, many or name a class of expanded clone.

j_call: TRBJ2-7
d_call: .
clone_size: .
v_call: TRBV6-6
cdr3_nt: TGTGCCAGCAGTAACCGGGACACCACCTCCTACGAGCAGTACTTC
cdr3_aa: CASSNRDTTSYEQYF

j_call: TRBJ1-5
d_call: TRBD1
clone_size: .
v_call: TRBV5-3
cdr3_nt: TGTGCCAGAAGCACCCAGGGGGCGGCGGTCGGTCAGCCCCAGCATTTT
cdr3_aa: CARSTQGAAVGQPQHF

j_call: TRBJ2-7
d_call: TRBD1
clone_size: .
v_call: TRBV28
cdr3_nt: TGTGCCAGCAGCTCCAACTTCCGGGACAGGGTGTCCTACGAGCAGTACTTC
cdr3_aa: CASSSNFRDRVSYEQYF

j_call: TRBJ1-1
d_call: TRBD1
clone_size: .
v_call: TRBV19
cdr3_nt: TGTGCCAGTAGTTCCCCCGGGACAGTCTTAATGAACACTGAAGCTTTCTTT
cdr3_aa: CASSSPGTVLMNTEAFF

j_call: TRBJ1-2
d_call: TRBD1
clone_size: many
v_call: TRBV7-8
cdr3_nt: TGTGCCAGCAGCTGGAGGACAGGGACGGATGGCTACACCTTC
cdr3_aa: CASSWRTGTDGYTF

j_call: TRBJ1-6
d_call: TRBD1
clone_size: .
v_call: TRBV11-2
cdr3_nt: TGTGCCAGCAGCCCCACACAGGGGGCCGGTTCACCCCTCCACTTT
cdr3_aa: CASSPTQGAGSPLHF

j_call: TRBJ2-7
d_call: .
clone_size: .
v_call: TRBV19
cdr3_nt: TGTGCCAGTAGTAGTACGTTCGGGGAGCAGTACTTC
cdr3_aa: CASSSTFGEQYF

j_call: TRBJ2-7
d_call: TRBD1
clone_size: .
v_call: TRBV27
cdr3_nt: TGTGCCAGCAGTTTACTATCCGGGACAGGGTTAATGAACGAGCAGTACTTC
cdr3_aa: CASSLLSGTGLMNEQYF

j_call: TRBJ2-7
d_call: .
clone_size: once
v_call: TRBV6-4
cdr3_nt: TGTGCCAGCAGTGAACTCGTGGGGCCGACAGGAGTGCACTACGAGCAGTACTTC
cdr3_aa: CASSELVGPTGVHYEQYF

j_call: TRBJ2-3
d_call: .
clone_size: once
v_call: TRBV9
cdr3_nt: TGTGCCAGCAGCGTAAGCGCTCCGGGTGGAGATACGCAGTATTTT
cdr3_aa: CASSVSAPGGDTQYF

j_call: TRBJ2-1
d_call: TRBD2
clone_size: .
v_call: TRBV24-1
cdr3_nt: TGTGCCACCGAAGGGACTAGCGGGTACAATGAGCAGTTCTTC
cdr3_aa: CATEGTSGYNEQFF

j_call: TRBJ1-5
d_call: TRBD1
clone_size: .
v_call: TRBV12-5
cdr3_nt: TGTGCTAGTGGTTGGACGGGGACAGGGCCCAATCAGCCCCAGCATTTT
cdr3_aa: CASGWTGTGPNQPQHF

j_call: TRBJ2-5
d_call: .
clone_size: .
v_call: TRBV3-1/TRBV3-2
cdr3_nt: TGTGCCAGCAGCCCGGACAAAGGGGGGGAAGAGACCCAGTACTTC
cdr3_aa: CASSPDKGGEETQYF

j_call: TRBJ1-5
d_call: TRBD1
clone_size: .
v_call: TRBV4-3
cdr3_nt: TGCGCCAGCAGCCAAGATGGGACAGGGGGGAATCAGCCCCAGCATTTT
cdr3_aa: CASSQDGTGGNQPQHF

j_call: TRBJ2-5
d_call: .
clone_size: once
v_call: TRBV5-4
cdr3_nt: TGTGCCAGCAGCTTGAGACAGCTTCAAGAGACCCAGTACTTC
cdr3_aa: CASSLRQLQETQYF

j_call: TRBJ1-2
d_call: TRBD1
clone_size: .
v_call: TRBV5-6
cdr3_nt: TGTGCCAGCAGCTACCGGACAGGGGTTAAGTATGGCTACACCTTC
cdr3_aa: CASSYRTGVKYGYTF

j_call: TRBJ2-1
d_call: TRBD2
clone_size: .
v_call: TRBV5-1
cdr3_nt: TGCGCCAGCAGCCAAGGGACTAGCGGGAACAATGAGCAGTTCTTC
cdr3_aa: CASSQGTSGNNEQFF

j_call: TRBJ2-1
d_call: TRBD2
clone_size: .
v_call: TRBV19
cdr3_nt: TGTGCCAGTGGAGCGGGAGTCGACTACAATGAGCAGTTCTTC
cdr3_aa: CASGAGVDYNEQFF

j_call: TRBJ1-3
d_call: TRBD1
clone_size: .
v_call: TRBV5-5
cdr3_nt: TGTGCCAGCAGTCGACCGGGACAGGCTGGAAACACCATATATTTT
cdr3_aa: CASSRPGQAGNTIYF

j_call: TRBJ2-1
d_call: .
clone_size: .
v_call: TRBV5-1
cdr3_nt: TGCGCCAGCACCCTAATCAATGAGCAGTTCTTC
cdr3_aa: CASTLINEQFF

j_call: TRBJ2-7
d_call: TRBD1
clone_size: .
v_call: TRBV18
cdr3_nt: TGTGCCAGCTCACCCGCCGGGACAGGGAACTACGAGCAGTACTTC
cdr3_aa: CASSPAGTGNYEQYF

j_call: TRBJ1-5
d_call: TRBD1
clone_size: once
v_call: TRBV19
cdr3_nt: TGTGCCAGTAGTTTACAGGGGGCTAGCCAGCCCCAGCATTTT
cdr3_aa: CASSLQGASQPQHF

j_call: TRBJ2-7
d_call: .
clone_size: .
v_call: TRBV28
cdr3_nt: TGTGCCAGCAGTCAGGCGTTTTTCGGGGCCTACGAGCAGTACTTC
cdr3_aa: CASSQAFFGAYEQYF

j_call: TRBJ1-5
d_call: .
clone_size: .
v_call: TRBV3-1/TRBV3-2
cdr3_nt: TGTGCCAGCAGCCCCCGGACAGAGAATCAGCCCCAGCATTTT
cdr3_aa: CASSPRTENQPQHF

j_call: TRBJ1-2
d_call: .
clone_size: .
v_call: TRBV19
cdr3_nt: TGTGCCAGTAGTAGGCGGGCCTATGGCTACACCTTC
cdr3_aa: CASSRRAYGYTF

j_call: TRBJ1-2
d_call: TRBD1
clone_size: .
v_call: TRBV9
cdr3_nt: TGTGCCAGCGCGGGACAGGGGCCTGGGAACTATGGCTACACCTTC
cdr3_aa: CASAGQGPGNYGYTF

j_call: TRBJ2-1
d_call: TRBD2
clone_size: .
v_call: TRBV28
cdr3_nt: TGTGCCAGCAGTCTAGGACTAGCGGTGAATGAGCAGTTCTTC
cdr3_aa: CASSLGLAVNEQFF

j_call: TRBJ1-3
d_call: .
clone_size: .
v_call: TRBV28
cdr3_nt: TGTGCCAGCAGTCCCCCGGGCTCTGGAAACACCATATATTTT
cdr3_aa: CASSPPGSGNTIYF

j_call: TRBJ2-2
d_call: TRBD1
clone_size: few
v_call: TRBV19
cdr3_nt: TGTGCCAGTAATAGGGGGCGCAACACCGGGGAGCTGTTTTTT
cdr3_aa: CASNRGRNTGELFF

j_call: TRBJ2-3
d_call: .
clone_size: .
v_call: TRBV5-1
cdr3_nt: TGCGCCAGCAGCGCCCCAGGAGATACGCAGTATTTT
cdr3_aa: CASSAPGDTQYF

j_call: TRBJ2-1
d_call: .
clone_size: .
v_call: TRBV15
cdr3_nt: TGTGCCACCGGCCCCCGAAGCGATGAGCAGTTCTTC
cdr3_aa: CATGPRSDEQFF

j_call: TRBJ2-5
d_call: TRBD1
clone_size: once
v_call: TRBV29-1
cdr3_nt: TGCAGCGTTGGACAGGGGCGAGAGACCCAGTACTTC
cdr3_aa: CSVGQGRETQYF

j_call: TRBJ2-1
d_call: TRBD2
clone_size: .
v_call: TRBV6-5
cdr3_nt: TGTGCCAGCGGGGGACTAGCGGACAATGAGCAGTTCTTC
cdr3_aa: CASGGLADNEQFF

j_call: TRBJ2-1
d_call: TRBD2
clone_size: .
v_call: TRBV7-6
cdr3_nt: TGTGCCAGCAGCTTGGCGCTAGCGGGATCAAACATATGGGGTGAGCAGTTCTTC
cdr3_aa: CASSLALAGSNIWGEQFF